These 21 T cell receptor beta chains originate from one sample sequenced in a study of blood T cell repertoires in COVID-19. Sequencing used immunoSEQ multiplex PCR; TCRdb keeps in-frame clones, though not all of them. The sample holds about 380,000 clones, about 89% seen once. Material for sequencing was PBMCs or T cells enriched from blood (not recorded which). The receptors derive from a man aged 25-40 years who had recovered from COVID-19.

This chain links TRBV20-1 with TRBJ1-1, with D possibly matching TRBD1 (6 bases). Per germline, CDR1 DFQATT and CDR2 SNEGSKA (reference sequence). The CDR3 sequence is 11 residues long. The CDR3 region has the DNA TGCAGGGGACAAGAAAACACTGAAGCTTTCTTT. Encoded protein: CRGQENTEAFF.

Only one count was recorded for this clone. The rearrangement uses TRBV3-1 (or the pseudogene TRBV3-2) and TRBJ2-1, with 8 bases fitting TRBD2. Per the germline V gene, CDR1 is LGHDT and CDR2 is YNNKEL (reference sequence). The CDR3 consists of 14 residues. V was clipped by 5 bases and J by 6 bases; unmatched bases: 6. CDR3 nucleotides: TGTGCCAGCAGCGAAGGACTAGCTGGCAATGAGCAGTTCTTC. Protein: CASSEGLAGNEQFF.

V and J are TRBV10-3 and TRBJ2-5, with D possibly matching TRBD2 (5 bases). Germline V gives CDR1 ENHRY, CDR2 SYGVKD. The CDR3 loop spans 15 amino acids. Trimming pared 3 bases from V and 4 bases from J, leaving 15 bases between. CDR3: CAISESRAGGETQYF. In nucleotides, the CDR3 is TGTGCCATCAGTGAATCTCGGGCAGGAGGAGAGACCCAGTACTTC.

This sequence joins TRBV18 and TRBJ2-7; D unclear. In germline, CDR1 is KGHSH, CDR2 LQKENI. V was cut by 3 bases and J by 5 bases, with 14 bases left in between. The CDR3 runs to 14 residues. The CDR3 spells CASSPYMTADEQYF. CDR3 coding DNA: TGTGCCAGCTCACCCTACATGACGGCGGACGAGCAGTACTTC.

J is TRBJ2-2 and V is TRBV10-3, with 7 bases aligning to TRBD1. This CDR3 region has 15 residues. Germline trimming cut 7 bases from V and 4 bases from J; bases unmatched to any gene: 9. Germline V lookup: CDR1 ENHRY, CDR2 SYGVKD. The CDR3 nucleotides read TGTGCCATCAACCGATCAGGGGGTCTCACCGGGGAGCTGTTTTTT. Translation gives CAINRSGGLTGELFF.

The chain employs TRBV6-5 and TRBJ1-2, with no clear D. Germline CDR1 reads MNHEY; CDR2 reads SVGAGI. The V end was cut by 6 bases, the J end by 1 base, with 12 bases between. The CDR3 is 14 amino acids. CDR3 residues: CASSRSIVNYGYTF. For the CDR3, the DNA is TGTGCCAGCAGCAGGTCGATAGTTAACTATGGCTACACCTTC.

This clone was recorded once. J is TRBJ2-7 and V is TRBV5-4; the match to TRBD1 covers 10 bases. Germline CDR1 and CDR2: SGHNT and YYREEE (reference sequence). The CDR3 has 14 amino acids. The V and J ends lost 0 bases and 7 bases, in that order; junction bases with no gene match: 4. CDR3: CASSLGQGAREQYF. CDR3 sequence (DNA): TGTGCCAGCAGCTTGGGACAGGGGGCACGGGAGCAGTACTTC.

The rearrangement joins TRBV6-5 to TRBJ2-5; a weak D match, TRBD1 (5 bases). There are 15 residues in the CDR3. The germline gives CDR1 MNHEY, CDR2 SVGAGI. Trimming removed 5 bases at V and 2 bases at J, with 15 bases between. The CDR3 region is CASSPLKTAQETQYF. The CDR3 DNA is TGTGCCAGCAGTCCTTTAAAGACAGCACAAGAGACCCAGTACTTC.

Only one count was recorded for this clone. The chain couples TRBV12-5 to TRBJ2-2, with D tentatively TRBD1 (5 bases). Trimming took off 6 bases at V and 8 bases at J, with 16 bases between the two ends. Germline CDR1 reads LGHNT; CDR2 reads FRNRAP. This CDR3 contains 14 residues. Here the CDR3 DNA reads TGTGCTAGTGGCTCCAATGCAGGGAAGGGGGAGCTGTTTTTT. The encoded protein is CASGSNAGKGELFF.

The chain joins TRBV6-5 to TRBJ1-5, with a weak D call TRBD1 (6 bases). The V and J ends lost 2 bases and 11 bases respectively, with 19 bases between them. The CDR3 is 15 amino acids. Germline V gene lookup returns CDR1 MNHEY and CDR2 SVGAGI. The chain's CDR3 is CASSYGGVAGATQHF. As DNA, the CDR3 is TGTGCCAGCAGTTACGGGGGCGTAGCAGGAGCGACCCAGCATTTT.

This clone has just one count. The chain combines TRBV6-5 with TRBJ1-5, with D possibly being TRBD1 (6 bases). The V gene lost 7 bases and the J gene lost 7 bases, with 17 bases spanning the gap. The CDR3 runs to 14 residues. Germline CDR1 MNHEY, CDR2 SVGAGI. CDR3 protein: CASMTDSRIQPQHF. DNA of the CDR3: TGTGCCAGCATGACGGACAGTCGAATACAGCCCCAGCATTTT.

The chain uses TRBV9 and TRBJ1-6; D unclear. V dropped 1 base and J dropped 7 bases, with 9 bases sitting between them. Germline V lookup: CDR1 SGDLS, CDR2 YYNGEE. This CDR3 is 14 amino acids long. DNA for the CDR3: TGTGCCAGCAGCGTAAGTGTGGAGAATTCACCCCTCCACTTT. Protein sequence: CASSVSVENSPLHF. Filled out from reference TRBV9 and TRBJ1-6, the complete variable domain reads DSGVTQTPKHLITATGQRVTLRCSPRSGDLSVYWYQQSLDQGLQFLIQYYNGEERAKGNILERFSAQQFPDLHSELNLSSLELGDSALYFCASSVSVENSPLHFGNGTRLTVT.

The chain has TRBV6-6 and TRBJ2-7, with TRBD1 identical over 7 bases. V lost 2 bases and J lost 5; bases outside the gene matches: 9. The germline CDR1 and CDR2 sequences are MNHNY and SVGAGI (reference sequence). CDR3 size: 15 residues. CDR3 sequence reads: CASSYLMGQSNEQYF. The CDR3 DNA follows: TGTGCCAGCAGTTACCTCATGGGACAGTCCAACGAGCAGTACTTC.

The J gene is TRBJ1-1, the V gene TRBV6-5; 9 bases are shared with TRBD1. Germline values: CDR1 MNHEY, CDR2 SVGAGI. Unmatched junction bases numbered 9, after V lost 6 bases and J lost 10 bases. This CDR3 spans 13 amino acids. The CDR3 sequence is CASRPPGQGRAFF. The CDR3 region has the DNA TGTGCCAGCAGGCCACCGGGACAGGGAAGAGCTTTCTTT.

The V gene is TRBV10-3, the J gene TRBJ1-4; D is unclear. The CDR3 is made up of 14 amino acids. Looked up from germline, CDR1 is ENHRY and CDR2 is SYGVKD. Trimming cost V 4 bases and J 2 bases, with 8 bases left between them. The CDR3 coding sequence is TGTGCCATCAGTGCTGAGGCGACTAATGAAAAACTGTTTTTT. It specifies CAISAEATNEKLFF.

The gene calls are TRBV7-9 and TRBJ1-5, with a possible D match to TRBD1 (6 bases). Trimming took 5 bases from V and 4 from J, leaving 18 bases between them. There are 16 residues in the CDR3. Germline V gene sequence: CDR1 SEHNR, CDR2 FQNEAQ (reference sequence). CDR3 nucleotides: TGTGCCAGCAGCCCACCCGGGGGGGGCAAGAATCAGCCCCAGCATTTT. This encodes CASSPPGGGKNQPQHF.

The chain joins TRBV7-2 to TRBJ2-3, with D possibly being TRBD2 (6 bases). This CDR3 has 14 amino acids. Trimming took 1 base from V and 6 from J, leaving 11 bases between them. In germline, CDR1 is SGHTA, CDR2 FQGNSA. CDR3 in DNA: TGTGCCAGCAGCTTAGACGGCGGGGTCGATACGCAGTATTTT. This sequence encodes CASSLDGGVDTQYF.

The CDR3 DNA reads as TGTGCCAGCAGTAGGACACCAGGGGAAGCTTTCTTT. Protein sequence: CASSRTPGEAFF. The chain employs TRBV6-2 or TRBV6-3 and TRBJ1-1, with TRBD1 as a possible D gene (5 bases). CDR1 is MNHEY and CDR2 is SVGEGT in the germline V gene. The CDR3 consists of 12 residues. Trimming pared 5 bases from V and 8 bases from J, leaving 12 bases between.

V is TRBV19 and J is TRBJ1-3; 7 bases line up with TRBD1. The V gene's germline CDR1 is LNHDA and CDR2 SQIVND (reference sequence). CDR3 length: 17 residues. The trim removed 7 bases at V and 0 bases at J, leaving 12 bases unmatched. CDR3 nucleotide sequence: TGTGCCAGTATCTCTTCGGGACAGCCCTACTCTGGAAACACCATATATTTT. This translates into CASISSGQPYSGNTIYF.

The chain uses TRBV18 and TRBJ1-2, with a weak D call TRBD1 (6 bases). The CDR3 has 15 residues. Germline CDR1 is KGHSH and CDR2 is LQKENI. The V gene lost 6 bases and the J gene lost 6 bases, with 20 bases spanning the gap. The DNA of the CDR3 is TGTGCCAGCTCCGCTGAATCCGGGTCAGGGGATGGCTACACCTTC. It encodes CASSAESGSGDGYTF.

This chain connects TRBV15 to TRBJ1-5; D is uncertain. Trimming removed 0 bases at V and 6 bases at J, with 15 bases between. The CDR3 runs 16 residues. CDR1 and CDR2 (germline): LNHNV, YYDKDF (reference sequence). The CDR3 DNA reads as TGTGCCACCAGCAGAGATACGGGTATTCCCTCTCAGCCCCAGCATTTT. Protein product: CATSRDTGIPSQPQHF.